This T cell receptor beta chain was profiled in a study of blood T cell repertoires in COVID-19. J lost 2 bases, V lost 6 bases, and 7 bases had no gene match. In germline, CDR1 is ENHRY, CDR2 SYGVKD. This CDR3 has 14 amino acids. Sequenced by immunoSEQ multiplex PCR; TCRdb stores in-frame clones only, minus some. The sample yields some 240,000 clones, over 80% seen once. Sequenced input: peripheral blood. The gene calls are TRBV10-3 and TRBJ2-7; 7 bases agree with TRBD1. This receptor was taken from a woman in her 70s with COVID-19, enrolled during active disease. The CDR3 nucleotides are TGTGCCATCAGACCGGGACAGAGTACCTACGAGCAGTACTTC. It translates to CAIRPGQSTYEQYF.